The 30 T cell receptor beta chains reported below all come from one sample, sequenced in a study of shared clonotypes between healthy human individuals. Method: immunoSEQ multiplex PCR; TCRdb's copy keeps in-frame clones and lacks some. The sample comprises some 2,400,000 clones, approximately 94% of which are singletons, and approximately 0.13% rests with the top ten. Source material: naive CD4+ T cells sorted from blood. Subset defined: CD45RA+ positively selected. The receptor set was obtained from a young man in good health.

The chain carries TRBV18 and TRBJ2-5; D unclear. CDR3 length: 14 amino acids. Germline V gene data show CDR1 as KGHSH and CDR2 as LQKENI. Trimming took off 2 bases at V and 2 bases at J, with 9 bases between the two ends. This CDR3 is CASSPSPGQETQYF. CDR3 DNA sequence: TGTGCCAGCTCACCATCCCCTGGGCAAGAGACCCAGTACTTC.

This rearrangement joins TRBV2 to TRBJ2-7, with D possibly matching TRBD2 (6 bases). The CDR3 runs to 14 residues. The germline V gene has CDR1 SNHLY and CDR2 FYNNEI. V was trimmed by 7 bases and J by 12 bases, leaving 25 bases between them. The CDR3 DNA is TGTGCCAGCACCGCCGGGAGCCCTAGGCTCTCGGGGTACTTC. Translated, it gives CASTAGSPRLSGYF.

This chain joins TRBV7-2 and TRBJ2-3, with TRBD2 matching over 14 bases. This CDR3 has 19 residues. V gave up 2 bases and J gave up 1 base; unmatched junction bases: 8. The germline CDR1 and CDR2 sequences are SGHTA and FQGNSA. CDR3 DNA: TGTGCCAGCAGCTTATTTCGACTAGCGGGAGGGATAGGCACAGATACGCAGTATTTT. Translation: CASSLFRLAGGIGTDTQYF.

The chain recombines TRBV7-9 with TRBJ1-2; 7 positions agree with TRBD1. The germline CDR1 and CDR2 sequences are SEHNR and FQNEAQ (reference sequence). Germline trimming cut 0 bases from V and 3 bases from J; bases unmatched to any gene: 10. The CDR3 is 17 residues long. The CDR3, as DNA: TGTGCCAGCAGCTTAGCCGCCTTTGGGACAGTTGACTATGGCTACACCTTC. This sequence encodes CASSLAAFGTVDYGYTF.

This rearrangement joins TRBV14 to TRBJ1-2; D unclear. V was pared by 4 bases and J by 6 bases, with 9 bases between. From germline, CDR1 is SGHDN and CDR2 FVKESK. The CDR3 is 12 residues long. This CDR3 is CASSREADGYTF. CDR3 DNA sequence: TGTGCCAGCAGCCGAGAAGCGGATGGCTACACCTTC.

Comment on this clone: At one of its ends the junction is not consistent with the germline gene, which may arise from a read error. The J gene is TRBJ1-6, the V gene TRBV2, with D unclear. CDR3 size: 11 residues. Germline CDR1 is SNHLY and CDR2 is FYNNEI. The CDR3 reads CKTSYNSPLHF. Written as DNA, the CDR3 is TGCAAAACCTCCTATAATTCACCCCTCCACTTT.

The chain employs TRBV5-6 and TRBJ1-5; 7 bases agree with TRBD1. The CDR3 consists of 19 residues. Per the germline V gene, CDR1 is SGHDT and CDR2 is YYEEEE. Losses at the gene ends were 0 bases for V and 0 bases for J; bases not matched to a gene: 12. CDR3 DNA sequence: TGTGCCAGCAGCTTGGGTCCGCCAGGGGGAGACTTTAGCAATCAGCCCCAGCATTTT. Amino acid sequence: CASSLGPPGGDFSNQPQHF. Full variable domain (rest looked up from reference TRBV5-6 and TRBJ1-5): DAGVTQSPTHLIKTRGQQVTLRCSPKSGHDTVSWYQQALGQGPQFIFQYYEEEERQRGNFPDRFSGHQFPNYSSELNVNALLLGDSALYLCASSLGPPGGDFSNQPQHFGDGTRLSIL.

J is TRBJ1-5 and V is TRBV6-6; 9 bases line up with TRBD1. CDR1 is MNHNY, CDR2 SVGAGI, per germline (reference sequence). The CDR3 is made up of 14 amino acids. Trimming cost V 6 bases and J 7 bases; bases outside gene matches: 7. This CDR3 reads CASRMGQGRQPQHF. In nucleotides, the CDR3 is TGTGCCAGCAGGATGGGACAGGGTCGACAGCCCCAGCATTTT.

V gene TRBV9 combines with J gene TRBJ1-4, with 7 bases aligning to TRBD1. With V trimmed by 3 bases and J by 4 bases, 21 bases remained unmatched. The CDR3 extends over 20 amino acids. Per the germline V gene, CDR1 is SGDLS and CDR2 is YYNGEE. The CDR3 nucleotides are TGTGCCAGCAGCGCACGAGGCTTCATAATGGTATGGACAGGTAATGAAAAACTGTTTTTT. Translating gives CASSARGFIMVWTGNEKLFF.

The V gene is TRBV10-3, the J gene TRBJ1-1; the match to TRBD1 covers 10 bases. V shed 4 bases, J shed 10 bases, and the junction held 0 bases outside the gene matches. From germline, CDR1 is ENHRY and CDR2 SYGVKD. The CDR3 contains 11 residues. CDR3 bases: TGTGCCATCAGTGGACAGGGGGCAGCTTTCTTT. Translation: CAISGQGAAFF.

As for this clone: One end of the junction fails to match germline, which may point to a read error. The sample carries other DNA sequences with the same CDR3. This chain joins TRBV7-7 and TRBJ2-2, with 9 nucleotides matching TRBD2. Germline loops: CDR1 SSHAT, CDR2 FNYEAQ (reference sequence). The CDR3 is 13 amino acids. CDR3 loop: CASSLAGTGELFF. CDR3 bases: TGTGCTAGCAGCCTAGCGGGGACCGGGGAGCTGTTTTTT.

This clone was seen once. Other nucleotide sequences in the sample specify the same CDR3. This chain joins TRBV5-1 and TRBJ2-5, with 9 bases aligning to TRBD2. V shed 4 bases and J 3 bases; nucleotides not matched to a gene: 1. The CDR3 length is 13 residues. Germline lookup yields CDR1 SGHRS and CDR2 YFSETQ. CDR3 in amino acids: CASSRLAEETQYF. CDR3 in DNA: TGCGCCAGCAGCAGACTAGCGGAAGAGACCCAGTACTTC.

V is TRBV2 and J is TRBJ2-3; TRBD2 matches 13 bases. The V and J ends lost 5 bases and 4 bases, in that order; junction bases with no gene match: 9. Germline values: CDR1 SNHLY, CDR2 FYNNEI. The CDR3 is 17 amino acids. This chain's CDR3 is CASSSRTSGSGADTQYF. In DNA, the CDR3 is TGTGCCAGCAGTTCCAGGACTAGCGGGAGCGGTGCAGATACGCAGTATTTT.

The V gene is TRBV18, the J gene TRBJ2-2, with TRBD2 identical over 11 bases. The germline CDR1 and CDR2 sequences are KGHSH and LQKENI. The ends lost 3 bases at V and 5 bases at J; junction bases unmatched: 5. The CDR3 covers 16 residues. The CDR3 nucleotides read TGTGCCAGCTCACCGATGACTAGCGGGATGACCGGGGAGCTGTTTTTT. This gives the protein CASSPMTSGMTGELFF.

The gene calls are TRBV11-2 and TRBJ1-2; 9 bases agree with TRBD1. V trimming: 6 bases; J trimming: 3 bases; junction bases outside the gene matches: 2. Germline values: CDR1 SGHAT, CDR2 FQNNGV. The CDR3 sequence is 13 residues long. Here the CDR3 reads CASRRTGDYGYTF. The CDR3 nucleotides read TGTGCCAGCAGGAGGACAGGGGACTATGGCTACACCTTC.

Notes on this clone: The sample carries other DNA sequences with the same CDR3. CDR3 loop: CASSFTGGTYEQYF. CDR3 DNA sequence: TGCGCCAGCAGCTTTACCGGGGGCACCTACGAGCAGTACTTC. The chain has TRBV5-1 and TRBJ2-7; the D call may be TRBD1 or TRBD2 (6 bases each). The germline V and J ends were trimmed by 2 bases and 2 bases, with 11 bases remaining between them. CDR3 length equals 14 residues. The germline CDR1 and CDR2 sequences are SGHRS and YFSETQ.

Concerning this clone: The sample carries other DNA sequences with the same CDR3. The chain couples TRBV2 to TRBJ1-5, with no clear D. This CDR3 is built from 13 residues. CDR1 and CDR2 from the germline V gene are SNHLY and FYNNEI. Trimming removed 6 bases from V and 1 base from J, with 7 bases in between. DNA for the CDR3: TGTGCCAGCAGGCCAGAGAGCAATCAGCCCCAGCATTTT. Encoded protein: CASRPESNQPQHF.

A word on this clone: Distinct nucleotide sequences in the sample also encode this CDR3. The chain combines TRBV5-1 with TRBJ1-5; TRBD1 agrees at 7 bases. The CDR3 has 15 amino acids. The V gene end was trimmed by 1 base and the J gene end by 1 base; junction bases not matched to a gene: 2. Germline V gene data show CDR1 as SGHRS and CDR2 as YFSETQ. The DNA of the CDR3 is TGCGCCAGCAGCTTGACAGGGGTAAGCAATCAGCCCCAGCATTTT. Protein sequence: CASSLTGVSNQPQHF.

A note on this clone: This specimen includes other DNA sequences encoding the same CDR3. The chain is built from TRBV5-1 and TRBJ2-2, with D unclear. The V end was cut by 4 bases, the J end by 1 base, with 8 bases between. In germline, CDR1 is SGHRS, CDR2 YFSETQ. The CDR3 is 14 residues long. The CDR3 sequence is CASSRTRNTGELFF. CDR3 bases: TGCGCCAGCAGCCGCACGAGGAACACCGGGGAGCTGTTTTTT.

V and J are TRBV18 and TRBJ2-2; 7 bases fit TRBD1. This CDR3 is 15 amino acids long. In germline, CDR1 is KGHSH, CDR2 LQKENI. The V segment lost 3 bases and the J segment 7 bases; nucleotides outside the gene matches: 8. CDR3 nucleotide sequence: TGTGCCAGCTCACCGTTGACAGGGCTCGGCGGGGAGCTGTTTTTT. This translates into CASSPLTGLGGELFF.

This clone was observed once. The chain combines TRBV7-9 with TRBJ1-2, with TRBD1 matching over 8 bases. The J segment lost 3 bases and the V segment lost 5 bases, leaving 5 bases of the junction unmatched. The V gene's germline CDR1 is SEHNR and CDR2 FQNEAQ (reference sequence). The CDR3 runs 14 residues. CDR3 DNA: TGTGCCAGCAGCAACCTGACAGGGGACTATGGCTACACCTTC. Its translation is CASSNLTGDYGYTF.

The CDR3 bases are TGTGCCAGCAGTGAGGAACGGTATGGACCCCTCCACTTT. Translation gives CASSEERYGPLHF. This chain links TRBV6-1 with TRBJ1-6; unclear D gene. The CDR3 length is 13 residues. Trimming removed 3 bases from V and 12 bases from J, with 12 bases in between. CDR1 is MNHNS and CDR2 is SASEGT in the germline V gene.

The table lists this clone with a count of one. This chain uses TRBV11-2 with TRBJ2-1; D might be TRBD1 (6 bases). The CDR3 is 16 residues long. Germline loops: CDR1 SGHAT, CDR2 FQNNGV. V gave up 7 bases and J gave up 0 bases, with 16 bases separating them. The DNA for the CDR3 is TGTGCCAGCAACACGAGACAGGCCAGCTCCTACAATGAGCAGTTCTTC. Protein product: CASNTRQASSYNEQFF.

This chain's CDR3 is CASSDRGPETQYF. CDR3 sequence (DNA): TGTGCCAGCTCCGATAGGGGCCCAGAGACCCAGTACTTC. The V call is TRBV6-5, the J call TRBJ2-5; maybe TRBD1 (5 bases). V lost 8 bases to trimming and J lost 4 bases, with 14 bases between them. CDR3 length: 13 amino acids. The germline V gene has CDR1 MNHEY and CDR2 SVGAGI.

The genes are TRBV14 and TRBJ2-2; 9 bases match TRBD1. CDR3 size: 15 residues. The J segment lost 3 bases and the V segment lost 5 bases, leaving 4 bases of the junction unmatched. In germline, CDR1 is SGHDN, CDR2 FVKESK. The CDR3 spells CASSTGQGYTGELFF. The CDR3 DNA follows: TGTGCCAGCAGCACAGGACAGGGGTACACCGGGGAGCTGTTTTTT.

As to this clone: Other DNA sequences in the same sample also yield this CDR3. The chain combines TRBV18 with TRBJ1-5, with 7 bases fitting TRBD1. The V gene's germline CDR1 is KGHSH and CDR2 LQKENI. J was trimmed by 5 bases and V by 3 bases; bases with no gene match: 4. The CDR3 runs 14 residues. Written as DNA, the CDR3 is TGTGCCAGCTCACCGCTTGGACAGGATCAGCCCCAGCATTTT. Encoded protein: CASSPLGQDQPQHF.

V is TRBV7-2 and J is TRBJ2-7; 7 nucleotides align to TRBD1. CDR1 is SGHTA and CDR2 is FQGNSA in the germline V gene. V lost 5 bases and J lost 0; bases outside the gene matches: 10. There are 16 residues in the CDR3. DNA of the CDR3: TGTGCCAGCAGCGTACCCCGGGACAGCATCTCCTACGAGCAGTACTTC. Its translation: CASSVPRDSISYEQYF.

Points on this clone: The DNA is omitted, as the CDR3 cannot be located on it reliably, and the CDR3 follows TCRdb's listing. The chain combines TRBV7-2 with TRBJ2-1; the table assigns TRBD2, which was not confirmed against the DNA. CDR1 and CDR2 from the germline V gene are SGHTA and FQGNSA. The length of the CDR3 is 15 amino acids, counting both ends. This chain's CDR3 is CASSLVAGGAVVAFF.

The chain has TRBV5-7 and TRBJ1-2; D may be TRBD1 (5 bases). TRBV5-7 is designated an ORF whose function remains uncertain. CDR3 size: 17 residues. Trimming stripped 0 bases from V and 5 bases from J, with 20 bases between. The CDR3, as DNA: TGTGCCAGCAGCTTGGCCACAGGTATCGGTCGCTGGTATGGCTACACCTTC. This translates into CASSLATGIGRWYGYTF.

This clone was detected once. V gene TRBV10-3 combines with J gene TRBJ1-3, with D possibly TRBD1 on 6 matching bases. The CDR3 runs 16 residues. V lost 4 bases, J lost 0 bases, and 13 bases lay in between. Germline CDR1 and CDR2: ENHRY and SYGVKD. The DNA for the CDR3 is TGTGCCATCAGTGCGGACAGCGCCCGCTCTGGAAACACCATATATTTT. Translating it yields CAISADSARSGNTIYF.